Detailed here is one T cell receptor (beta chain). As to time point: baseline, week 1 (first vaccination visit). Described treatment: pre-vaccination baseline after standard-of-care therapy. J was trimmed by 5 bases and V by 3 bases; bases with no gene match: 14. Per the germline V gene, CDR1 is SGHAT and CDR2 is FQNNGV. This CDR3 comprises 17 residues. Profiled with immunoSEQ multiplex PCR; TCRdb holds only in-frame clones, not every one. The table records approximately 70,000 clones, 65% to 90% of them present only once. The entry originates in a study of a mutant IDH1 vaccine in newly diagnosed glioma.

The source is a man in his thirties or forties with glioma. The specimen comprised PBMCs, sampled from a glioma patient treated with radiotherapy, temozolomide or both. The rearrangement links TRBV11-2 to TRBJ2-7; 9 bases are a match to TRBD1. The CDR3 region has the DNA TGTGCCAGCAGCTTTTTAGGGACGGGACAGGGTAGAGACGAGCAGTACTTC. It translates to CASSFLGTGQGRDEQYF.